Listed below are T cell receptor beta chains from one sample, sequenced in a study of T cells after somatic rescue of genetic block. This table comes from immunoSEQ multiplex PCR, and its TCRdb copy is limited to in-frame clones, with some not included. The data contain 70,000 to 85,000 clones, roughly 93% of them singletons. The sample taken for sequencing was peripheral blood mononuclear cells (PBMCs). Receptor source: a man aged 25-45 years. Each CDR3 is given with its conserved first and last residue. The D gene is left open where the match is weak. Rows give clone size only sometimes, using once, few, many, or a class for an expanded clone.

j_gene | d_gene | v_gene | len | abundance | CDR3aa | CDR3nt
TRBJ2-5 | . | TRBV9 | 13 | . | CASSVGRGETQYF | TGTGCCAGCAGCGTAGGCAGAGGGGAGACCCAGTACTTC
TRBJ2-7 | . | TRBV27 | 14 | . | CASSLTGVLREQYF | TGTGCCAGCAGTTTAACAGGCGTCCTTCGCGAGCAGTACTTC
TRBJ1-5 | . | TRBV6-1 | 13 | . | CASIQDIHQPQHF | TGTGCCAGCATTCAAGACATTCATCAGCCCCAGCATTTT
TRBJ2-2 | . | TRBV18 | 14 | . | CASLQRANTGELFF | TGTGCCAGCTTACAGAGAGCGAACACCGGGGAGCTGTTTTTT
TRBJ2-7 | . | TRBV5-6 | 15 | . | CASSLGYRRTYEQYF | TGTGCCAGCAGCTTGGGGTATCGGCGAACCTACGAGCAGTACTTC
TRBJ1-4 | TRBD1 | TRBV4-1 | 15 | . | CASSQEGQGNEKLFF | TGCGCCAGCAGCCAAGAGGGACAGGGTAATGAAAAACTGTTTTTT
TRBJ2-1 | . | TRBV20-1 | 11 | . | CSARVHVEQFF | TGCAGTGCCAGGGTTCACGTTGAGCAGTTCTTC
TRBJ2-2 | TRBD1 | TRBV5-1 | 14 | . | CASRGQANTGELFF | TGCGCCAGTAGGGGACAGGCGAACACCGGGGAGCTGTTTTTT
TRBJ2-7 | TRBD2 | TRBV11-2 | 15 | . | CASSSSPSGTYEQYF | TGTGCCAGCAGCTCCTCCCCTAGCGGGACGTACGAGCAGTACTTC
TRBJ1-1 | TRBD1 | TRBV5-1 | 14 | . | CASSLGQGYTEAFF | TGCGCCAGCAGCCTAGGACAGGGGTATACTGAAGCTTTCTTT
TRBJ1-5 | . | TRBV15 | 13 | . | CATADLGNQPQHF | TGTGCCACCGCCGACCTAGGGAATCAGCCCCAGCATTTT
TRBJ2-3 | . | TRBV6-4 | 14 | . | CASSVGPRGDTQYF | TGTGCCAGCAGTGTCGGTCCAAGGGGAGATACGCAGTATTTT
TRBJ2-3 | . | TRBV10-3 | 11 | . | CAISDADTQYF | TGTGCCATCAGTGACGCAGATACGCAGTATTTT
TRBJ2-7 | . | TRBV6-1 | 15 | . | CASSESQDSSYEQYF | TGTGCCAGCAGTGAATCGCAGGACAGCTCCTACGAGCAGTACTTC
TRBJ1-2 | . | TRBV27 | 14 | . | CASSLDGGWWGYTF | TGTGCCAGCAGTTTAGACGGCGGTTGGTGGGGCTACACCTTC
TRBJ2-1 | . | TRBV4-1 | 13 | . | CASSQVRGIEQFF | TGCGCCAGCAGCCAGGTTCGTGGGATTGAGCAGTTCTTC
TRBJ2-7 | . | TRBV7-9 | 11 | . | CASSPNYEQYF | TGTGCCAGCAGCCCCAACTACGAGCAGTACTTC
TRBJ1-2 | . | TRBV28 | 13 | . | CASSSTGPYGYTF | TGTGCCAGCAGTTCGACAGGACCCTATGGCTACACCTTC
TRBJ2-3 | . | TRBV10-2 | 15 | . | CASSARDTFTDTQYF | TGCGCCAGCAGTGCCCGGGACACCTTCACAGATACGCAGTATTTT
TRBJ2-7 | . | TRBV7-2 | 15 | . | CASSLAPSSSYEQYF | TGTGCCAGCAGCTTAGCGCCTTCCAGCTCCTACGAGCAGTACTTC
TRBJ2-2 | . | TRBV10-1 | 13 | once | CASRADSTGELFF | TGCGCCAGCAGAGCGGACAGTACCGGGGAGCTGTTTTTT
TRBJ2-7 | . | TRBV4-3 | 13 | . | CASSQDHGVEQYF | TGCGCCAGCAGCCAAGATCACGGGGTCGAGCAGTACTTC